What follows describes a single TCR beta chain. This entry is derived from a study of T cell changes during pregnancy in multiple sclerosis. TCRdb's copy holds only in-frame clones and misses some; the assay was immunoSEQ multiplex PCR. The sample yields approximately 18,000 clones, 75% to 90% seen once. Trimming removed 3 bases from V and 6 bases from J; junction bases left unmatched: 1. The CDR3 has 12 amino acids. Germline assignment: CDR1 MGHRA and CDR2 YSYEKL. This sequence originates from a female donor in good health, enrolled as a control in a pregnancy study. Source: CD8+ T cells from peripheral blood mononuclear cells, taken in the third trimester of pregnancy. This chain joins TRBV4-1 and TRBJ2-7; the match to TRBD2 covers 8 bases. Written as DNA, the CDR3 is TGCGCCAGCAGCCAGGGGACTAGCGAGCAGTACTTC. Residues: CASSQGTSEQYF.